These T cell receptor beta chains were read from a single sample in a study of blood T cell repertoires in COVID-19. Assay used: immunoSEQ multiplex PCR; TCRdb lists only in-frame clones, some missing. This sample yields about 250,000 clones, of which over 80% are seen a single time; around 30% belongs to the top ten. The specimen sequenced was peripheral blood. The source is a man in his forties with acute or convalescent COVID-19. Each CDR3 is given with its conserved first and last residue. The D gene is left open where the match is weak. Only some rows state a clone size, as once, few, many or a class for expanded clones.

D	V	J	size	DNA	CDR3
-	TRBV7-2	TRBJ2-7	-	TGTGCCAGCAGCGGCAACGCGGGGAGCTCCTACGAGCAGTACTTC	CASSGNAGSSYEQYF
-	TRBV7-2	TRBJ1-1	-	TGTGCCAGCAGCCCCCTGCCGTACAGGAACACTGAAGCTTTCTTT	CASSPLPYRNTEAFF
-	TRBV6-5	TRBJ2-7	-	TGTGCCAGCAGTCCTAACAGGGCAGGCGAGCAGTACTTC	CASSPNRAGEQYF
-	TRBV2	TRBJ1-5	-	TGTGCCAGCAGAGCACGGGATAGCAATCAGCCCCAGCATTTT	CASRARDSNQPQHF
TRBD2	TRBV4-2	TRBJ2-7	-	TGTGCCAGCAGCCAAGGACGGACTAGCGGGAAAGGTAACGAGCAGTACTTC	CASSQGRTSGKGNEQYF
TRBD2	TRBV6-2/TRBV6-3	TRBJ2-7	-	TGTGCCAGCAGTGGGACTAGCGGGAGGCCTTTGTGCTTC	CASSGTSGRPLCF
-	TRBV20-1	TRBJ2-7	-	TGCAGTGTAAAGGGTCCGGGGGAGCAGTACTTC	CSVKGPGEQYF
-	TRBV6-5	TRBJ1-5	-	TGTGCCAGCAGCCAAGGGGATTTCAATCAGCCCCAGCATTTT	CASSQGDFNQPQHF
-	TRBV19	TRBJ1-3	-	TGTGCCAGTAGTGGGGCCTCCGATCCGGGTACTGGAAACACCATATATTTT	CASSGASDPGTGNTIYF
-	TRBV11-2	TRBJ2-7	-	TGTGCCAGCAGCTTGAGTAACGGAGGAACCTACGAGCAGTACTTC	CASSLSNGGTYEQYF
TRBD2	TRBV2	TRBJ2-6	-	TGTGCCAGCTGGGGGGGCTCTGGGGCCAACGTCCTGACTTTC	CASWGGSGANVLTF
TRBD2	TRBV3-1/TRBV3-2	TRBJ2-7	-	TGTGCCAGCAGCCAAGGACCGGGAGGGGCCTACGAGCAGTACTTC	CASSQGPGGAYEQYF
-	TRBV11-2	TRBJ2-7	-	TGTGCCAGCAGCACAGTCGTACGTACCTACGAGCAGTACTTC	CASSTVVRTYEQYF
-	TRBV30	TRBJ2-3	-	TGTGCCTGGTCCGGAACCGGGGTGCATACGCAGTATTTT	CAWSGTGVHTQYF
TRBD1	TRBV7-2	TRBJ2-7	-	TGTGCCAGCAGCATAATATGGGACAGCAGCTCCTACGAGCAGTACTTC	CASSIIWDSSSYEQYF
TRBD1	TRBV6-5	TRBJ1-1	-	TGTGCCAGCAGTCCGGGACAGGGGAACACTGAAGCTTTCTTT	CASSPGQGNTEAFF
-	TRBV4-1	TRBJ2-1	-	TGCGCCAGCAGCCACCCGGGATTTAGCTCCTACAATGAGCAGTTCTTC	CASSHPGFSSYNEQFF
TRBD1	TRBV27	TRBJ1-3	-	TGTGCCAGCAGTTCGACAGGGGCCGGAAACACCATATATTTT	CASSSTGAGNTIYF
-	TRBV14	TRBJ1-5	-	TGTGCCAGCACCTCTGAGGGGTCGGGACTGGGCAATCAGCCCCAGCATTTT	CASTSEGSGLGNQPQHF
-	TRBV18	TRBJ1-1	-	TGTGCCAGCTCACCAGTCAGGGGCGAGCTCACTGAAGCTTTCTTT	CASSPVRGELTEAFF
-	TRBV7-2	TRBJ1-2	-	TGTGCCAGCAGCTTACTTGCGGATAGTTTCTATGGCTACACCTTC	CASSLLADSFYGYTF
-	TRBV9	TRBJ2-7	-	TGTGCCAGCAGCCGGGCGGGATCTTCCTACGAGCAGTACTTC	CASSRAGSSYEQYF
TRBD2	TRBV5-1	TRBJ2-4	-	TGCGCCAGCGCAGGACTAGCGGGGTCAAACATTCAGTACTTC	CASAGLAGSNIQYF
TRBD1	TRBV7-9	TRBJ2-3	-	TGTGCCAGCAGCCAGGGACAGGGGATATGGGATACGCAGTATTTT	CASSQGQGIWDTQYF
-	TRBV7-2	TRBJ1-1	once	TGTGCCAGCAGCCTAGGTCAGGCCCCGTTGGAAGCTTTCTTT	CASSLGQAPLEAFF
-	TRBV9	TRBJ2-1	-	TGTGCCAGCAGCCCGGCGGGGCGGGGAGTGACCTACAATGAGCAGTTCTTC	CASSPAGRGVTYNEQFF
-	TRBV19	TRBJ2-3	-	TGTGCCAGTAGTATAGGGGGGAGGACCCGGGAAACGCAGTATTTT	CASSIGGRTRETQYF
-	TRBV18	TRBJ1-1	-	TGTGCCAGCTCACCCAGTTCAGGGGCGAACACTGAAGCTTTCTTT	CASSPSSGANTEAFF
TRBD1	TRBV10-3	TRBJ1-1	-	TGTGCCATCAGGGAACAGGGGGCGGAAGCTTTCTTT	CAIREQGAEAFF
-	TRBV7-2	TRBJ1-1	once	TGTGCCAGCAGCTTTTACAGGGCCGAAGTCACTGAAGCTTTCTTT	CASSFYRAEVTEAFF
-	TRBV12-3/TRBV12-4	TRBJ2-3	-	TGTGCCACGACTAGCACAGATACGCAGTATTTT	CATTSTDTQYF
TRBD2	TRBV18	TRBJ2-3	-	TGTGCCAGCTCACCAAGGCTAGCGGGAACTAGCACAGATACGCAGTATTTT	CASSPRLAGTSTDTQYF
TRBD1	TRBV6-4	TRBJ2-3	-	TGTGCCAGCAGTGACTCGTGGGAACAGGGGGCAGATACGCAGTATTTT	CASSDSWEQGADTQYF
TRBD2	TRBV5-1	TRBJ2-7	-	TGCGCCAGCAGCTTGTGGGGGGGGACCTCCTACGAGCAGTACTTC	CASSLWGGTSYEQYF
-	TRBV29-1	TRBJ2-6	-	TGCAGCGTTGAACTCCTCTCTGGGGCCAACGTCCTGACTTTC	CSVELLSGANVLTF
TRBD1	TRBV9	TRBJ2-6	-	TGTGCCAGCAGCATCCCGACAGGGACCAACGTCCTGACTTTC	CASSIPTGTNVLTF
-	TRBV10-2	TRBJ2-3	-	TGCGCCAGCAGTGAGACCGGGTACACAGATACGCAGTATTTT	CASSETGYTDTQYF
TRBD2	TRBV27	TRBJ2-3	-	TGTGCCAGCAGTCCGACTAGCCGGGACGGAGCAGATACGCAGTATTTT	CASSPTSRDGADTQYF
-	TRBV18	TRBJ2-5	-	TGTGCCAGCTCACCATCGGGGACTTTAGGAGAGACCCAGTACTTC	CASSPSGTLGETQYF
TRBD1	TRBV29-1	TRBJ1-1	-	TGCAGCGTAACAGGGGGCTGGGGGCGGAACACTGAAGCTTTCTTT	CSVTGGWGRNTEAFF
-	TRBV13	TRBJ1-4	-	TGTGCCAGCACCTGGAGGGGTTCGAATGAAAAACTGTTTTTT	CASTWRGSNEKLFF
-	TRBV28	TRBJ2-2	once	TGTGCCAGCAGTTTGCAGGGCGGCGGGGAGCTGTTTTTT	CASSLQGGGELFF
-	TRBV6-6	TRBJ2-5	-	TGTGCCAGCAGTTCTTTAGGGGGACGGGAGACCCAGTACTTC	CASSSLGGRETQYF
TRBD1	TRBV11-2	TRBJ1-2	-	TGTGCCAGCAGCTTAGAGACAGGGCGATATGGTGGCTACACCTTC	CASSLETGRYGGYTF
-	TRBV28	TRBJ1-4	-	TGTGCCAGCAGTGTAAACAGGGACGGGGGGGAAAAACTGTTTTTT	CASSVNRDGGEKLFF
-	TRBV12-3/TRBV12-4	TRBJ2-3	-	TGTGCCAGCAGCTTGGGCCACACAGATACGCAGTATTTT	CASSLGHTDTQYF
TRBD1	TRBV6-6	TRBJ1-1	once	TGTGCCAGCAGCCTTCCGGGACAGCCTCGCACTGAAGCTTTCTTT	CASSLPGQPRTEAFF
TRBD1	TRBV9	TRBJ2-1	-	TGTGCCAGCAGCCCCCGACAGGGGATAAACAATGAGCAGTTCTTC	CASSPRQGINNEQFF
-	TRBV30	TRBJ1-2	once	TGTGCCTGGAGTGTATCCGGAGGCTATGGCTACACCTTC	CAWSVSGGYGYTF
TRBD1	TRBV13	TRBJ1-2	once	TGTGCCAGCAGCCAACCGGGACAGCCGGAATATGGCTACACCTTC	CASSQPGQPEYGYTF
TRBD1	TRBV29-1	TRBJ2-5	-	TGCAGCGCCCGACAGGGGGGGGGAGAGACCCAGTACTTC	CSARQGGGETQYF
-	TRBV12-5	TRBJ1-2	-	TGTGCTAGTGGTTTGTCAACGGGGGGAGGCTATGGCTACACCTTC	CASGLSTGGGYGYTF
-	TRBV10-3	TRBJ1-2	-	TGTGCCATCAGTGAGTCGCAGGTTCCTAACTATGGCTACACCTTC	CAISESQVPNYGYTF
TRBD2	TRBV5-1	TRBJ2-1	few	TGCGCCAGCAGCTTCATGCAGGGCGGGAGCTACAATGAGCAGTTCTTC	CASSFMQGGSYNEQFF
-	TRBV10-3	TRBJ1-1	-	TGTGCCACGACCCTCGACTTGAACACTGAAGCTTTCTTT	CATTLDLNTEAFF
TRBD1	TRBV4-1	TRBJ1-1	-	TGCGCCAGCAGCCAGGGGACAGCCAACACTGAAGCTTTCTTT	CASSQGTANTEAFF
TRBD2	TRBV29-1	TRBJ2-3	-	TGCAGCGGCCACTTTTGGGGACTAGCGGGAGGTAGGGCAGATACGCAGTATTTT	CSGHFWGLAGGRADTQYF